The next 32 T cell receptor beta chains were all read from a single sample in a study of T cells in Graves' hyperthyroidism and ophthalmopathy. RNA transcripts gave rise to amplified TCR beta CDR3 regions. First-round RT-PCR with HTBI primers amplified the TCR CDR3 region. From the multiplex PCR reads, TCRdb called clonotypes with MiXCR, one entry per CDR3 protein. The data contain over 500,000 distinct CDR3 sequences, around 43% of them singletons. The material sequenced was peripheral blood or thyroid tissue (not recorded which). Every receptor here comes from an adult woman with Graves' disease, either hyperthyroidism or ophthalmopathy (not recorded which).

This clonotype has more than one count but fewer than ten. The J gene is TRBJ2-7, the V gene TRBV10-3, with D tentatively TRBD2 (5 bases). The germline gives CDR1 ENHRY, CDR2 SYGVKD. The V end was cut by 2 bases, the J end by 1 base, with 12 bases between. This CDR3 contains 15 residues. This CDR3 is CAISEAWERSYEQYF. The CDR3 DNA is TGTGCCATCAGTGAGGCGTGGGAGAGATCCTACGAGCAGTACTTC.

The chain uses TRBV9 and TRBJ2-7; tentatively, D is TRBD2 (8 bases). In germline, CDR1 is SGDLS, CDR2 YYNGEE. V was clipped by 0 bases and J by 3 bases, with 16 bases between them. This CDR3 region has 16 residues. In nucleotides, the CDR3 is TGTGCCAGCAGCGTAGCGGGAGGGGGCGAAGGCTACGAGCAGTACTTC. This sequence encodes CASSVAGGGEGYEQYF. Complete variable domain (other parts from reference TRBV9 and TRBJ2-7): DSGVTQTPKHLITATGQRVTLRCSPRSGDLSVYWYQQSLDQGLQFLIQYYNGEERAKGNILERFSAQQFPDLHSELNLSSLELGDSALYFCASSVAGGGEGYEQYFGPGTRLTVT.

This clonotype was counted at least ten times. The V gene is TRBV9, the J gene TRBJ1-6, with D uncertain. The ends were cut back, 0 bases at V and 5 bases at J, with 6 bases in the middle. CDR3 size: 14 residues. Germline V gives CDR1 SGDLS, CDR2 YYNGEE. The DNA for the CDR3 is TGTGCCAGCAGCGTAGGCTTGAATAATTCACCCCTCCACTTT. Protein sequence: CASSVGLNNSPLHF.

This clonotype showed up many times. The chain uses TRBV10-3 and TRBJ1-1; D is undetermined. V dropped 3 bases and J dropped 1 base, with 12 bases sitting between them. The length of the CDR3 is 15 residues. Germline CDR1 ENHRY, CDR2 SYGVKD. In DNA, the CDR3 is TGTGCCATCAGTGACCCGGGAGTTGCGAACACTGAAGCTTTCTTT. Protein product: CAISDPGVANTEAFF.

This clonotype was seen many times. This chain connects TRBV5-6 to TRBJ2-2; 9 bases agree with TRBD1. Trimming removed 3 bases from V and 4 bases from J; junction bases left unmatched: 4. The V gene's germline CDR1 is SGHDT and CDR2 YYEEEE. The CDR3 is made up of 15 amino acids. The CDR3 sequence is CASSWDRDITGELFF. The CDR3, as DNA: TGTGCCAGCAGCTGGGACAGGGACATCACCGGGGAGCTGTTTTTT.

The V call is TRBV7-8, the J call TRBJ2-7; no reliable D call. Trimming removed 9 bases at V and 0 bases at J, with 9 bases between. The CDR3 contains 12 residues. In germline, CDR1 is SGHVS, CDR2 FQNEAQ. CDR3 DNA: TGTGCCAGTACTCATGGCTCCTACGAGCAGTACTTC. Protein sequence: CASTHGSYEQYF.

V gene TRBV10-3 combines with J gene TRBJ1-2; D possibly corresponds to TRBD1 (5 bases). V was shortened by 5 bases and J by 8 bases, with 12 bases between the two germline ends. Germline CDR1 ENHRY, CDR2 SYGVKD. CDR3 length: 12 residues. The CDR3 reads CAISSRVDGYTF. Here the CDR3 DNA reads TGTGCCATCAGTTCCAGGGTCGACGGCTACACCTTC.

This clonotype has only a few counts. V gene TRBV7-9 combines with J gene TRBJ2-2; 8 bases are a match to TRBD2. Germline values: CDR1 SEHNR, CDR2 FQNEAQ (reference sequence). This CDR3 is built from 16 residues. Trimming removed 5 bases from V and 3 bases from J; junction bases left unmatched: 8. The CDR3, as DNA: TGTGCCAGCAGCGGCCCGGGACTAGGTTACACCGGGGAGCTGTTTTTT. This sequence encodes CASSGPGLGYTGELFF.

This rearrangement joins TRBV9 to TRBJ1-2; no firm D call. The CDR3 contains 13 residues. Germline V CDR1 and CDR2: SGDLS, YYNGEE. V was pared by 2 bases and J by 6 bases, with 11 bases between. The CDR3: CASSVGSRNGYTF. Here the CDR3 DNA reads TGTGCCAGCAGCGTGGGCAGTAGGAATGGCTACACCTTC.

This clonotype showed up many times. The rearrangement joins TRBV7-2 to TRBJ2-7; weak D call: TRBD1 (5 bases). This CDR3 contains 13 residues. The V gene's germline CDR1 is SGHTA and CDR2 FQGNSA. Trimming removed 5 bases from V and 3 bases from J, with 11 bases in between. The CDR3 nucleotides are TGTGCCAGCAGCCTGACAGCGAACTACGAGCAGTACTTC. This encodes CASSLTANYEQYF.

Worth noting for this clonotype: Sequence at one end of the junction differs from germline and may be a read error. The V and J genes are TRBV10-3 and TRBJ1-6, with a tentative D call TRBD1 (6 bases). Per the germline V gene, CDR1 is ENHRY and CDR2 is SYGVKD. The CDR3 is 15 residues long. The CDR3 is CAIRDDGGPLSPLHF. CDR3 coding DNA: TGCGCCATCAGGGACGACGGGGGGCCTCTTTCACCCCTCCACTTT.

The chain links TRBV19 to TRBJ2-6; D unclear. The V gene's germline CDR1 is LNHDA and CDR2 SQIVND (reference sequence). Trimming stripped 1 base from V and 4 bases from J, with 5 bases between. CDR3 size: 14 residues. CDR3 nucleotide sequence: TGTGCCAGTAGTATAGTGGGGGGGGCCAACGTCCTGACTTTC. It yields the protein CASSIVGGANVLTF.

There are a few counts of this clonotype. The chain combines TRBV29-1 with TRBJ2-7; D not resolved. The V and J ends lost 3 bases and 2 bases respectively, with 8 bases between them. CDR3 size: 12 residues. Per germline, CDR1 SQVTM and CDR2 ANQGSEA. CDR3 sequence: CSVDIGPYEQYF. CDR3 coding DNA: TGCAGCGTTGATATTGGCCCCTACGAGCAGTACTTC.

At least ten counts were recorded for this clonotype. V and J are TRBV20-1 and TRBJ1-4, with D tentatively TRBD1 (5 bases). The V end was cut by 6 bases, the J end by 3 bases, with 11 bases between. Germline-derived CDR1 and CDR2 are DFQATT and SNEGSKA (reference sequence). CDR3 length: 13 amino acids. CDR3 bases: TGCAGTGCCCCCCGGGGGGCTAATGAAAAACTGTTTTTT. The encoded protein is CSAPRGANEKLFF.

In its sample, this clonotype was seen a few times. The gene calls are TRBV20-1 and TRBJ1-2, with a possible D match to TRBD1 (5 bases). Trimming removed 6 bases at V and 6 bases at J, with 20 bases between. The CDR3 extends over 14 amino acids. Germline CDR1 is DFQATT and CDR2 is SNEGSKA (reference sequence). The CDR3 sequence is CSARRGPGDDGYTF. CDR3 nucleotides: TGCAGTGCCAGGCGGGGTCCCGGGGACGATGGCTACACCTTC.

This chain uses TRBV3-1 with TRBJ1-4; 7 bases agree with TRBD1. The CDR3 runs to 13 residues. CDR1 LGHDT and CDR2 YNNKEL come from the germline V gene (reference sequence). The V gene end was trimmed by 1 base and the J gene end by 10 bases; junction bases not matched to a gene: 3. The chain's CDR3 is CASSQGGGGKLFF. CDR3 sequence (DNA): TGTGCCAGCAGCCAAGGAGGGGGCGGAAAACTGTTTTTT.

This chain uses TRBV9 with TRBJ1-2; 8 nucleotides agree with TRBD1. Per germline, CDR1 SGDLS and CDR2 YYNGEE. This CDR3 is built from 13 residues. The junction had 3 bases not matched to a gene; V was cut back by 2 bases and J by 6 bases. The CDR3 sequence is CASSVTTGDGYTF. In nucleotides, the CDR3 is TGTGCCAGCAGCGTGACGACAGGGGATGGCTACACCTTC.

This clonotype was found many times. This sequence joins TRBV29-1 and TRBJ1-1, with D perhaps TRBD1 (6 bases). Trimming stripped 7 bases from V and 0 bases from J, with 12 bases between. From germline, CDR1 is SQVTM and CDR2 ANQGSEA. There are 13 residues in the CDR3. The CDR3 coding sequence is TGCAGCGCCAACGGACAGTTGAACACTGAAGCTTTCTTT. Translation: CSANGQLNTEAFF.

This clonotype was observed once. The CDR3 is CASSLTGTVNTEAFF. CDR3 DNA: TGTGCCAGTAGTTTAACCGGGACCGTGAACACTGAAGCTTTCTTT. The J gene is TRBJ1-1, the V gene TRBV19; tentatively, D is TRBD1 (5 bases). V shed 5 bases and J shed 0 bases, with 13 bases lying between them. Germline V gene data show CDR1 as LNHDA and CDR2 as SQIVND (reference sequence). The CDR3 has 15 residues.

The chain couples TRBV15 to TRBJ2-5; TRBD1 matches at 8 bases. CDR3 size: 11 residues. V trimming: 1 base; J trimming: 13 bases; junction bases outside the gene matches: 2. Germline V lookup: CDR1 LNHNV, CDR2 YYDKDF (reference sequence). CDR3 sequence reads: CATSRGGTGYF. The CDR3 coding sequence is TGTGCCACCAGCAGAGGCGGGACAGGGTACTTC.

This clonotype was counted once. This chain connects TRBV15 to TRBJ1-5, with D perhaps matching TRBD1 (6 bases). Germline V gene sequence: CDR1 LNHNV, CDR2 YYDKDF (reference sequence). V was pared by 0 bases and J by 6 bases, with 15 bases between. The CDR3 has 16 amino acids. Here the CDR3 reads CATSRDPGAVFQPQHF. CDR3 coding DNA: TGTGCCACCAGCAGAGATCCGGGGGCAGTTTTTCAGCCCCAGCATTTT.

This clonotype has a count of ten or more. V is TRBV4-1 and J is TRBJ2-5, with 7 nucleotides matching TRBD2. Looked up from germline, CDR1 is MGHRA and CDR2 is YSYEKL. V lost 4 bases, J lost 3 bases, and 11 bases stayed unmatched. The CDR3 has 16 amino acids. In nucleotides, the CDR3 is TGCGCCAGCAGCCCTACTAGCGACCGTTTTAAAGAGACCCAGTACTTC. Encoded protein: CASSPTSDRFKETQYF.

This clonotype was seen many times. The chain is built from TRBV7-8 and TRBJ2-7; the D gene could be TRBD1 or TRBD2 (5 bases each). CDR1 and CDR2 from the germline V gene are SGHVS and FQNEAQ. Trimming cost V 0 bases and J 2 bases, with 14 bases left between them. The CDR3 is 16 residues long. The DNA of the CDR3 is TGTGCCAGCAGCTTAGCTTTGAGGGGAACGACCTACGAGCAGTACTTC. This translates into CASSLALRGTTYEQYF.

This clonotype was observed many times. This chain uses TRBV20-1 with TRBJ2-3, with D tentatively TRBD2 (6 bases). V lost 7 bases and J 3 bases, leaving 17 bases between the germline ends. The CDR3 runs 14 residues. Germline CDR1 is DFQATT and CDR2 is SNEGSKA (reference sequence). CDR3 in DNA: TGCAGTGTCACCCCCGGGAGTTTGACAGATACGCAGTATTTT. Its translation: CSVTPGSLTDTQYF.

This clonotype was detected only a few times. The chain employs TRBV5-4 and TRBJ1-6; the match to TRBD1 covers 7 bases. The CDR3 is made up of 15 amino acids. The germline CDR1 and CDR2 sequences are SGHNT and YYREEE (reference sequence). V shed 4 bases, J shed 8 bases, and the junction held 9 bases outside the gene matches. The DNA for the CDR3 is TGTGCCAGCAGCAGAGCGACAGGGTGGGATTCACCCCTCCACTTT. Its translation: CASSRATGWDSPLHF.

As to this clonotype: One junction end disagrees with the germline gene, perhaps due to a read error. The rearrangement uses TRBV7-8 and TRBJ2-2, with a possible D match to TRBD2 (7 bases). Germline V gene data show CDR1 as SGHVS and CDR2 as FQNEAQ. The CDR3 length is 13 residues. The CDR3 loop is CASSLGPTGGLSF. CDR3 nucleotides: TGTGCCAGCAGCTTAGGACCCACCGGGGGGCTGTCTTTT.

This chain's CDR3 is CASRLGSWGYTF. CDR3 sequence (DNA): TGTGCCAGCAGACTAGGGAGCTGGGGCTACACCTTC. The rearrangement links TRBV12-3 or TRBV12-4 to TRBJ1-2; D remains ambiguous. Trimming took 6 bases from V and 8 from J, leaving 13 bases between them. CDR3 length: 12 residues.

This clonotype appeared many times. The V call is TRBV7-2, the J call TRBJ1-1; D unresolved. Germline CDR1 and CDR2: SGHTA and FQGNSA. The length of the CDR3 is 13 residues. V lost 0 bases and J 4 bases, leaving 6 bases between the germline ends. CDR3 DNA sequence: TGTGCCAGCAGCTTAGCGACGATCACTGAAGCTTTCTTT. This encodes CASSLATITEAFF.

The chain employs TRBV7-3 and TRBJ1-6, with 7 positions matching TRBD1. There are 17 residues in the CDR3. Germline V gives CDR1 SGHTA, CDR2 FQGTGA. Trimming took 6 bases from V and 4 from J; bases not matched to a gene: 12. The CDR3 sequence is CASSLSAGRGYNSPLHF. The CDR3 DNA reads as TGTGCCAGCAGTTTATCAGCCGGCAGGGGGTATAATTCACCCCTCCACTTT.

In the case of this clonotype: Just one base apart from a much larger clone, this may be a read error. This chain links TRBV5-1 with TRBJ2-2; tentatively, D is TRBD2 (5 bases). The CDR3 runs 15 residues. The germline gives CDR1 SGHRS, CDR2 YFSETQ. The CDR3 loop is CASSLTSPNTGKLFF. The CDR3 DNA reads as TGCGCCAGCAGCTTAACAAGCCCGAACACCGGGAAGCTGTTTTTT.

This chain links TRBV2 with TRBJ2-7; 7 nucleotides match TRBD1. J lost 1 base, V lost 1 base, and 4 bases had no gene match. Germline V gives CDR1 SNHLY, CDR2 FYNNEI. The CDR3 sequence is 15 residues long. CDR3 protein: CASSEGDSISYEQYF. CDR3 nucleotide sequence: TGTGCCAGCAGTGAAGGGGACAGCATTTCCTACGAGCAGTACTTC.

The chain carries TRBV10-3 and TRBJ2-7; 12 positions match TRBD2. The CDR3 length is 14 residues. CDR1 ENHRY and CDR2 SYGVKD come from the germline V gene. V lost 5 bases, J lost 2 bases, and 1 base stayed unmatched. The chain's CDR3 is CAISRLAGAYEQYF. The CDR3 DNA is TGTGCCATCAGTAGACTAGCGGGAGCCTACGAGCAGTACTTC.